Below are 19 T cell receptor beta chains sequenced from a single sample in a study of regulatory T cells in long-lasting Graves disease. Time point of the sample: newly diagnosed GD, antithyroid drugs for less than 3 months. Following extraction of RNA from PBMCs, that RNA was used to make the TCR library. Assembly of TCR beta libraries relied on iRepertoire HTBI primers together with Arm-PCR of CDR3 regions. TCRdb reanalysed the multiplex PCR reads using MiXCR and keeps one entry per CDR3 protein. Here the sample spans 400,000 to 650,000 distinct CDR3 sequences, about 16% being singletons. These sequences were also reported in another study, on T cells in Graves' hyperthyroidism and ophthalmopathy.

Specimen: peripheral blood mononuclear cells (PBMCs), collected at new diagnosis, from a patient treated with antithyroid drugs. These receptors all come from a middle-aged woman with Graves disease.

The chain combines TRBV20-1 with TRBJ1-6; D might be TRBD1 (6 bases). The CDR3 is made up of 14 amino acids. The germline CDR1 and CDR2 sequences are DFQATT and SNEGSKA (reference sequence). V was shortened by 6 bases and J by 4 bases, with 13 bases between the two germline ends. The CDR3 sequence is CSANQGPYNSPLHF. CDR3 DNA: TGCAGTGCCAATCAGGGGCCGTATAATTCACCCCTCCACTTT.

This clonotype has ten or more counts. The chain carries TRBV7-8 and TRBJ1-5; D is possibly TRBD1 (5 bases). Trimming cost V 0 bases and J 7 bases, with 16 bases left between them. Germline CDR1 SGHVS, CDR2 FQNEAQ. There are 16 residues in the CDR3. CDR3: CASSLAKGDWGQPQHF. The CDR3 DNA sequence: TGTGCCAGCAGCTTAGCGAAAGGGGATTGGGGCCAGCCCCAGCATTTT.

This clonotype was counted between two and nine times. The chain is built from TRBV12-3 or TRBV12-4 and TRBJ2-2; perhaps TRBD2 as D (5 bases). The CDR3 is 15 amino acids. Trimming stripped 5 bases from V and 6 bases from J, with 16 bases between. CDR3 coding DNA: TGTGCCAGCAGTCCCCCCGGGGTTCGACCCGGGGAGCTGTTTTTT. Protein sequence: CASSPPGVRPGELFF.

In its sample, this clonotype was seen many times. This chain connects TRBV7-6 to TRBJ2-1; TRBD2 matches at 9 bases. CDR3 length: 16 amino acids. Germline-derived CDR1 and CDR2 are SGHVS and FNYEAQ. The junction had 13 bases not matched to a gene; V was cut back by 7 bases and J by 6 bases. The CDR3 loop reads CASTEQAGTSSNEQFF. The CDR3 DNA reads TGTGCCAGCACCGAACAGGCCGGGACTAGCTCCAATGAGCAGTTCTTC.

This clonotype was picked up many times. This chain uses TRBV30 with TRBJ1-5, with a weak D call TRBD1 (6 bases). This CDR3 region has 15 residues. Trimming took off 1 base at V and 2 bases at J, with 12 bases between the two ends. Germline loops: CDR1 GTSNPN, CDR2 SVGIG (reference sequence). The DNA for the CDR3 is TGTGCCTGGAGTGCCCTCAAGGGGGGCAATCAGCCCCAGCATTTT. It translates to CAWSALKGGNQPQHF.

This clonotype came up many times. The chain carries TRBV7-8 and TRBJ2-7; D is uncertain. The CDR3 covers 11 residues. V dropped 8 bases and J dropped 5 bases, with 10 bases sitting between them. The germline CDR1 and CDR2 sequences are SGHVS and FQNEAQ. The DNA for the CDR3 is TGTGCCAGCTTGGGGAATCACGAGCAGTACTTC. This translates into CASLGNHEQYF.

In its sample, this clonotype was seen a few times. The chain couples TRBV7-2 to TRBJ1-2; D might be TRBD1 (5 bases). From germline, CDR1 is SGHTA and CDR2 FQGNSA. V was shortened by 5 bases and J by 3 bases, with 10 bases between the two germline ends. The CDR3 runs to 13 residues. Here the CDR3 reads CASSEGPDYGYTF. CDR3 nucleotide sequence: TGTGCCAGCAGCGAGGGACCGGACTATGGCTACACCTTC.

The chain uses TRBV2 and TRBJ2-3; the D gene could be TRBD1 or TRBD2 (5 bases each). CDR1 and CDR2 from the germline V gene are SNHLY and FYNNEI. This CDR3 spans 15 amino acids. Trimming pared 2 bases from V and 4 bases from J, leaving 13 bases between. The CDR3 protein is CASSETPGTSDTQYF. CDR3 in DNA: TGTGCCAGCAGTGAAACCCCCGGGACGTCAGATACGCAGTATTTT.

V is TRBV10-2 and J is TRBJ2-3; 8 positions match TRBD2. V lost 8 bases and J lost 0; bases outside the gene matches: 10. In germline, CDR1 is WSHSY, CDR2 SAAADI. The CDR3 is 16 residues long. The CDR3 coding sequence is TGCGCCAGCGGGCTCCGAGCGGGGGCCAGCACAGATACGCAGTATTTT. Its protein product is CASGLRAGASTDTQYF.

The table lists this clonotype with many counts. This chain uses TRBV3-1 with TRBJ2-4; D gene unclear. V was cut by 7 bases and J by 8 bases, with 15 bases left in between. The CDR3 has 13 amino acids. Germline CDR1 reads LGHDT; CDR2 reads YNNKEL (reference sequence). The CDR3 DNA sequence: TGTGCCAGCACCCTCTCGGGTCGGGACATTCAGTACTTC. Translated: CASTLSGRDIQYF.

The chain combines TRBV18 with TRBJ1-6; 8 bases agree with TRBD1. V lost 4 bases, J lost 9 bases, and 8 bases stayed unmatched. Germline CDR1 and CDR2: KGHSH and LQKENI. The CDR3 is 15 amino acids. The CDR3 coding sequence is TGTGCCAGCTCACAGGGACAGGCAGATAGTTCACCCCTCCACTTT. It specifies CASSQGQADSSPLHF.

This clonotype was seen ten or more times. The chain employs TRBV5-1 and TRBJ1-3; D remains ambiguous. CDR3 length: 13 residues. The V end lost 4 bases, the J end lost 0 bases, and 5 bases lay between the germline ends. Per the germline V gene, CDR1 is SGHRS and CDR2 is YFSETQ. CDR3 nucleotide sequence: TGCGCCAGCAGCATGTCCTCTGGAAACACCATATATTTT. The encoded protein is CASSMSSGNTIYF.

At least ten counts were recorded for this clonotype. The chain is built from TRBV5-1 and TRBJ2-5; the D is unclear. Germline CDR1 SGHRS, CDR2 YFSETQ. The germline V and J ends were trimmed by 0 bases and 5 bases, with 14 bases remaining between them. This CDR3 is 15 amino acids long. CDR3 amino acids: CASSLGSQKSETQYF. DNA of the CDR3: TGCGCCAGCAGCTTGGGGTCGCAGAAGTCGGAGACCCAGTACTTC. Based on the CDR3 plus reference TRBV5-1 and TRBJ2-5, the full variable domain is KAGVTQTPRYLIKTRGQQVTLSCSPISGHRSVSWYQQTPGQGLQFLFEYFSETQRNKGNFPGRFSGRQFSNSRSEMNVSTLELGDSALYLCASSLGSQKSETQYFGPGTRLLVL.

The CDR3 coding sequence is TGCAGTGCGCCCGGGGGGTCTAGCACAGATACGCAGTATTTT. It is translated as CSAPGGSSTDTQYF. V and J are TRBV20-1 and TRBJ2-3; TRBD2 aligns across 7 bases. V trimming: 6 bases; J trimming: 0 bases; junction bases outside the gene matches: 6. The CDR3 sequence is 14 residues long. In germline, CDR1 is DFQATT, CDR2 SNEGSKA (reference sequence).

This clonotype was seen ten or more times. The chain uses TRBV20-1 and TRBJ2-3, with 9 bases lining up with TRBD1. CDR1 and CDR2 from the germline V gene are DFQATT and SNEGSKA (reference sequence). The CDR3 spans 14 residues. V shed 6 bases, J shed 3 bases, and the junction held 7 bases outside the gene matches. This chain's CDR3 is CSAEGTGPTDTQYF. The CDR3 nucleotides are TGCAGTGCAGAGGGGACAGGGCCAACAGATACGCAGTATTTT.

This clonotype has at least ten counts. This chain uses TRBV5-1 with TRBJ2-1; TRBD2 matches 8 bases. The CDR3 has 17 residues. The J segment lost 0 bases and the V segment lost 4 bases, leaving 9 bases of the junction unmatched. Germline loops: CDR1 SGHRS, CDR2 YFSETQ. The CDR3 region is CASSPREGLSSYNEQFF. The CDR3 DNA reads TGCGCCAGCAGCCCCCGGGAGGGACTTAGCTCCTACAATGAGCAGTTCTTC.

Only a few counts were recorded for this clonotype. The chain carries TRBV3-1 and TRBJ2-2, with TRBD2 as a possible D gene (5 bases). The V and J ends lost 0 bases and 4 bases respectively, with 15 bases between them. Germline assignment: CDR1 LGHDT and CDR2 YNNKEL (reference sequence). The CDR3 has 17 amino acids. DNA for the CDR3: TGTGCCAGCAGCCAAGAATCCGGCCTAGCCGGCACCGGGGAGCTGTTTTTT. Residues: CASSQESGLAGTGELFF.

This clonotype was seen at least ten times. This CDR3 is CASRATGFYNEQFF. CDR3 nucleotide sequence: TGTGCCAGCAGAGCAACAGGGTTCTACAATGAGCAGTTCTTC. The chain links TRBV3-1 to TRBJ2-1; tentative D call: TRBD1 (6 bases). Looked up from germline, CDR1 is LGHDT and CDR2 is YNNKEL (reference sequence). With 6 bases removed from V and 3 bases from J, the gap between germline ends came to 12 bases. This CDR3 contains 14 residues.

V gene TRBV4-1 combines with J gene TRBJ1-6, with D uncertain. CDR3 size: 13 residues. The germline CDR1 and CDR2 sequences are MGHRA and YSYEKL. Trimming cost V 1 base and J 7 bases, with 5 bases left between them. This CDR3 reads CASSQGRNSPLHF. CDR3 bases: TGCGCCAGCAGCCAAGGACGAAATTCACCCCTCCACTTT.